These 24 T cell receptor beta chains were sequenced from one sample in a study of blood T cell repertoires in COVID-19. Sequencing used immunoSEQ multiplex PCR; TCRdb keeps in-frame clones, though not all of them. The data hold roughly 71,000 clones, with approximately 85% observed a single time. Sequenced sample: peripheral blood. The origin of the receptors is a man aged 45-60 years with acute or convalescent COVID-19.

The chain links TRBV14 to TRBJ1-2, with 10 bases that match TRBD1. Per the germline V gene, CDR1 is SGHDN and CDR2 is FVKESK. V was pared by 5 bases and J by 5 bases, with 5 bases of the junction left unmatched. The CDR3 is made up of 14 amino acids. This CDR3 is CASSERTGGYGYTF. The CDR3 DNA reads TGTGCCAGCAGCGAACGGACAGGGGGGTATGGCTACACCTTC.

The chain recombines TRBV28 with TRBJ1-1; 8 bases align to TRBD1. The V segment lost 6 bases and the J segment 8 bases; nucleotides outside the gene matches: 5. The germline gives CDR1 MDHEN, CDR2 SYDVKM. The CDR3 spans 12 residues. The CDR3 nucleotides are TGTGCCAGCAGCGATAGGACAGGGGAAGCTTTCTTT. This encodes CASSDRTGEAFF.

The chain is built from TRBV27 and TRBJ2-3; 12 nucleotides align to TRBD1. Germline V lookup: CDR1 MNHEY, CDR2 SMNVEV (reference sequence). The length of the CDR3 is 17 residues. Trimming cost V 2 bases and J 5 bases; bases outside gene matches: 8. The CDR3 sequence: CASSLRLGQGARDTQYF. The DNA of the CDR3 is TGTGCCAGCAGTTTAAGGCTGGGACAGGGGGCAAGAGATACGCAGTATTTT.

CDR3 DNA: TGTGCCAGCAGCCAAGTAGGGGGGGCTCGGGCAGATACGCAGTATTTT. Translating gives CASSQVGGARADTQYF. The chain links TRBV3-1 (or the pseudogene TRBV3-2) to TRBJ2-3; D might be TRBD2 (7 bases). The CDR3 consists of 16 residues. Trimming left V 1 base short and J 4 bases short, with 15 bases between. Per the germline V gene, CDR1 is LGHDT and CDR2 is YNNKEL (reference sequence).

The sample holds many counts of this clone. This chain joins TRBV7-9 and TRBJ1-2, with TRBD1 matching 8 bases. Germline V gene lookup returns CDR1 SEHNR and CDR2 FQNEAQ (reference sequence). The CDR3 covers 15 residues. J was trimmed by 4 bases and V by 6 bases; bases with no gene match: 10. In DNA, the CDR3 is TGTGCCAGCAGTGTCGACAGGGGTGGATTCTATGGCTACACCTTC. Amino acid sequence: CASSVDRGGFYGYTF.

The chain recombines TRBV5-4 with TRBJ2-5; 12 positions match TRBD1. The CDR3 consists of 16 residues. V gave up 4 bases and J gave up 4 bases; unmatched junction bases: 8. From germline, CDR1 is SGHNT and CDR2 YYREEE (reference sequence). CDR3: CASSPRDRGLGETQYF. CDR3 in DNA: TGTGCCAGCAGCCCGAGGGACAGGGGGCTAGGAGAGACCCAGTACTTC.

CDR3 sequence reads: CASSYQTGGGNTIYF. The CDR3, as DNA: TGTGCCAGCAGTTACCAGACAGGGGGTGGAAACACCATATATTTT. The genes are TRBV6-5 and TRBJ1-3, with 9 nucleotides matching TRBD1. CDR1 and CDR2 from the germline V gene are MNHEY and SVGAGI. With V trimmed by 2 bases and J by 3 bases, 2 bases remained unmatched. The CDR3 extends over 15 amino acids.

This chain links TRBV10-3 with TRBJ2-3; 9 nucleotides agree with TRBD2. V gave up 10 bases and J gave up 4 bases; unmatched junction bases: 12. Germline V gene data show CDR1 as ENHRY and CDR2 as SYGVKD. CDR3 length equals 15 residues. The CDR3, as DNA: TGTGCCACCTCTAGGCGGGGGGGCCAAGCAGATACGCAGTATTTT. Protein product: CATSRRGGQADTQYF.

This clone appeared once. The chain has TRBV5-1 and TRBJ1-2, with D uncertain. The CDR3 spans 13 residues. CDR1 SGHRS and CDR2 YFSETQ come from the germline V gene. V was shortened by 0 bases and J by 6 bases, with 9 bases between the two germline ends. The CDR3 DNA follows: TGCGCCAGCAGCTTGGAACAGACGAATGGCTACACCTTC. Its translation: CASSLEQTNGYTF.

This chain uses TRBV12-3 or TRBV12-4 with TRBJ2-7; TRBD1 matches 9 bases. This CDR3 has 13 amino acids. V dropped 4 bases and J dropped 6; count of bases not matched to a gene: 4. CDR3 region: CASSSRQGVEQYF. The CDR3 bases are TGTGCCAGCAGTTCTCGACAGGGGGTCGAGCAGTACTTC.

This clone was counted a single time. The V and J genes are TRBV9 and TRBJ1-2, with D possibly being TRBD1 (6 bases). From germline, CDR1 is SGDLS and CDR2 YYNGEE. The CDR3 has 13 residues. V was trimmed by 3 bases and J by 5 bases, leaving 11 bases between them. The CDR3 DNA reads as TGTGCCAGCAGCGGGACAGTCGCATATGGCTACACCTTC. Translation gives CASSGTVAYGYTF.

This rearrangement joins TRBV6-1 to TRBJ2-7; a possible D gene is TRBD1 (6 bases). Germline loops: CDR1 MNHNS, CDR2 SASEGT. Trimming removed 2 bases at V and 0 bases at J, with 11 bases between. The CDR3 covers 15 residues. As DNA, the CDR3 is TGTGCCAGCAGTGAAAGGACAGCCCGCTCCTACGAGCAGTACTTC. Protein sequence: CASSERTARSYEQYF.

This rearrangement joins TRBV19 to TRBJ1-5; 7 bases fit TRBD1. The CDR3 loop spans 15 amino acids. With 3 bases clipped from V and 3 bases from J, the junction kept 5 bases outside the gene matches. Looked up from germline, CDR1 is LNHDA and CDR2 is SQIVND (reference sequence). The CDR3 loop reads CASSMGTVLNQPQHF. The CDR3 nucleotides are TGTGCCAGTAGTATGGGGACAGTTCTCAATCAGCCCCAGCATTTT.

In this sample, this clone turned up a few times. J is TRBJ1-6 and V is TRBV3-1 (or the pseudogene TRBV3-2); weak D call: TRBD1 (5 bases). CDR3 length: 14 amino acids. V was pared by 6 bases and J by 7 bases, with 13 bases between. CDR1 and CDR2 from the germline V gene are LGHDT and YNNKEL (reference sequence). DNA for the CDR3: TGTGCCAGCAGGGGGACTGGGTTGAATTCACCCCTCCACTTT. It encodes CASRGTGLNSPLHF.

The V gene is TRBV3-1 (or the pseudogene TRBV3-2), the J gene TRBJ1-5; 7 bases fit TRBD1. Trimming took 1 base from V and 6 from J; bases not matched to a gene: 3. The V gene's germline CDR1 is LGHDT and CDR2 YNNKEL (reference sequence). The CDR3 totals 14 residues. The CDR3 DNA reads TGTGCCAGCAGCCAAGGAGGGGGCGGTCAGCCCCAGCATTTT. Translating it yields CASSQGGGGQPQHF.

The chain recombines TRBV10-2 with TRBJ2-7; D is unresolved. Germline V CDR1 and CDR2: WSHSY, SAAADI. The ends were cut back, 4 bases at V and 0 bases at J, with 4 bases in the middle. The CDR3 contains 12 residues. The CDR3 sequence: CASSAYSYEQYF. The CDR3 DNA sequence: TGCGCCAGCAGTGCCTACTCCTACGAGCAGTACTTC.

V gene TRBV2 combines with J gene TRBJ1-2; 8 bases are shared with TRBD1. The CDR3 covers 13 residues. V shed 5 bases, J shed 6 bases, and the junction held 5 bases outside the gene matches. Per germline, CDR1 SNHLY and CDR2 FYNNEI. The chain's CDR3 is CASSIHRGDGYTF. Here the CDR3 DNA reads TGTGCCAGCAGTATCCACAGGGGGGATGGCTACACCTTC.

Here the CDR3 reads CASSSQGYEAYF. The CDR3 DNA is TGTGCCAGCAGCTCCCAGGGATACGAAGCGTACTTC. This chain joins TRBV6-6 and TRBJ2-7, with D perhaps TRBD1 (5 bases). Deletions cut 6 bases from V and 12 bases from J, with 18 bases between. This CDR3 is built from 12 residues. The germline V gene has CDR1 MNHNY and CDR2 SVGAGI (reference sequence).

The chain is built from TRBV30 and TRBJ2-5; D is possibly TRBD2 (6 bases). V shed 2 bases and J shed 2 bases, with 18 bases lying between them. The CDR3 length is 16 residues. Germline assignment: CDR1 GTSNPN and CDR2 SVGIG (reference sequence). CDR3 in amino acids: CAWSRANGGPQETQYF. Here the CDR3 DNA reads TGTGCCTGGAGTAGGGCAAACGGGGGACCACAAGAGACCCAGTACTTC.

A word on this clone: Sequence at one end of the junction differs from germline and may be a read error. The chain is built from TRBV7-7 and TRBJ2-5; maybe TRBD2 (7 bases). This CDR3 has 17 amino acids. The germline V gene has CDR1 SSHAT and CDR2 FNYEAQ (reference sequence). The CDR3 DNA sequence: TGTGCTAGCAGCTTCTCCGCGGGGGCTTTTTTCACGGAGACCCAGTACTTC. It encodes CASSFSAGAFFTETQYF.

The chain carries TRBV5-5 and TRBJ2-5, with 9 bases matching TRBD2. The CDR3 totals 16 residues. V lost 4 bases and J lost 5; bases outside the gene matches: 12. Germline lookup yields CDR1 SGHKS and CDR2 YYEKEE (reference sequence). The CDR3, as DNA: TGTGCCAGCAGCCCGGGAGTTAGCGGGGGAGGGGAGACCCAGTACTTC. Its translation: CASSPGVSGGGETQYF.

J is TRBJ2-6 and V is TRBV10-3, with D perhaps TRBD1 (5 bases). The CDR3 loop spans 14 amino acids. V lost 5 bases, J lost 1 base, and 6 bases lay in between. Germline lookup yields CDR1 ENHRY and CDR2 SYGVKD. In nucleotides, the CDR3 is TGTGCCATCAGTCCAGGGTCTGGGGCCAACGTCCTGACTTTC. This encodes CAISPGSGANVLTF.

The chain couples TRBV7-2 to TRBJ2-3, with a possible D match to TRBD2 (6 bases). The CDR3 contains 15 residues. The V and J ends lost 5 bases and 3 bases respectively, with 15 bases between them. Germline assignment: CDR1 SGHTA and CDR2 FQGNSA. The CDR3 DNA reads TGTGCCAGCAGCCCAAGAGTCCGGGGGACAGATACGCAGTATTTT. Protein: CASSPRVRGTDTQYF. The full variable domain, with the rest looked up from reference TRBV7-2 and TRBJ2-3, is GAGVSQSPSNKVTEKGKDVELRCDPISGHTALYWYRQSLGQGLEFLIYFQGNSAPDKSGLPSDRFSAERTGGSVSTLTIQRTQQEDSAVYLCASSPRVRGTDTQYFGPGTRLTVL.

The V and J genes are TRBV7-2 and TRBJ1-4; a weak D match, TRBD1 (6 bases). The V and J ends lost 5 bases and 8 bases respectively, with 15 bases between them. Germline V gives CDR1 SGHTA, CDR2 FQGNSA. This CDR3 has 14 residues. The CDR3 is CASSPSGVEEKLFF. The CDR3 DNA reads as TGTGCCAGCAGCCCATCAGGGGTGGAAGAAAAACTGTTTTTT.